This T cell receptor (beta chain) emerged from a study of T cells in Graves' hyperthyroidism and ophthalmopathy. Study-wide results and caveats: Model-based prediction identified ophthalmopathy a median around 6.7 months prior to its onset. Expanded thyroid clonotypes (above 0.001) were mostly also found in blood.

RNA transcripts yielded amplified TCR beta CDR3 regions. The primer set for the first-round RT-PCR of the TCR CDR3 was HTBI. TCRdb processed the multiplex PCR reads anew with MiXCR; each CDR3 protein has one entry. The sample has around 690,000 distinct CDR3 sequences; under 25% are singletons. Patients were excluded for uncontrolled infection, other autoimmune disease, pregnancy or lactation. Germline V lookup: CDR1 MDHEN, CDR2 SYDVKM. Deletions cut 6 bases from V and 5 bases from J, with 13 bases between. This CDR3 has 13 residues. This clonotype was counted at least ten times. The antigen remains undetermined.

This sequence joins TRBV28 and TRBJ1-1; D remains unclear. The clonotype comes from a man aged 25-45 years with Graves' ophthalmopathy. Sequenced sample: blood. The chain's CDR3 is CASRTPPRTEAFF. CDR3 in DNA: TGTGCCAGCAGAACCCCCCCGAGGACTGAAGCTTTCTTT. The full variable domain, with the rest looked up from reference TRBV28 and TRBJ1-1, is DVKVTQSSRYLVKRTGEKVFLECVQDMDHENMFWYRQDPGLGLRLIYFSYDVKMKEKGDIPEGYSVSREKKERFSLILESASTNQTSMYLCASRTPPRTEAFFGQGTRLTVV.